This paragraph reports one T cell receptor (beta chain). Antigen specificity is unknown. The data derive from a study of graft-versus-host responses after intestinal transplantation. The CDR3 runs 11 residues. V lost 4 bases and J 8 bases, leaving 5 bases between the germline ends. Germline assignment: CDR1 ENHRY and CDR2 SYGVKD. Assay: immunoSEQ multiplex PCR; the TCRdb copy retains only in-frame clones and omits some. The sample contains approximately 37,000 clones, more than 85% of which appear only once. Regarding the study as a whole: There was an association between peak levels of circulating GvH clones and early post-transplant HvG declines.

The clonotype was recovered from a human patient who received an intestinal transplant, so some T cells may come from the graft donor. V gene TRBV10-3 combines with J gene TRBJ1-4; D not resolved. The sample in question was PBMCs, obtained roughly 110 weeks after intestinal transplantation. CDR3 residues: CAISAGEKLFF. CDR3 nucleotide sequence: TGTGCCATCAGTGCCGGGGAAAAACTGTTTTTT.